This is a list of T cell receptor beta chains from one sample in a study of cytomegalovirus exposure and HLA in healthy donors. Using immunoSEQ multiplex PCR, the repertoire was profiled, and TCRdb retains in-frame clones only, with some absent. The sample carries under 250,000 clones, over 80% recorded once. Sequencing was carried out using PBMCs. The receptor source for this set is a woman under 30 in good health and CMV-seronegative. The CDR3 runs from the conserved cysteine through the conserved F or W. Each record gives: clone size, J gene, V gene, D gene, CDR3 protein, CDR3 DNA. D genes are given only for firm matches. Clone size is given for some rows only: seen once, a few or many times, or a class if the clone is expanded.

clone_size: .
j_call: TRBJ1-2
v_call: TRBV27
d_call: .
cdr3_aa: CASSRGRGVVGYTF
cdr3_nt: TGTGCCAGTTCCAGGGGCAGGGGAGTAGTCGGCTACACCTTC

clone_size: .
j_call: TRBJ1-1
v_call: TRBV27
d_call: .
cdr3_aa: CASSLKMNTEAFF
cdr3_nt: TGTGCCAGCAGTTTGAAGATGAACACTGAAGCTTTCTTT

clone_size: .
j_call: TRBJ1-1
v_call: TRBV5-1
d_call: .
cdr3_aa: CASSLGTEAFF
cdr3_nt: TGCGCCAGCAGCTTGGGCACTGAAGCTTTCTTT

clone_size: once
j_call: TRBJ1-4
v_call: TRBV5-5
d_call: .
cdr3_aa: CASSFPREKLFF
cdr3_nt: TGTGCCAGCAGCTTTCCGCGGGAAAAACTGTTTTTT

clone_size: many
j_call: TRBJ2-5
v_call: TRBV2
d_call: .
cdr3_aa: CASYSGEETQYF
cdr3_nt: TGTGCCAGTTACAGTGGAGAAGAGACCCAGTACTTC

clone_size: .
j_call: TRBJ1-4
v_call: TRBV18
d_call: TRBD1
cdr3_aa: CASSGGTGEKLFF
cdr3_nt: TGTGCCAGCTCAGGAGGGACAGGAGAAAAACTGTTTTTT

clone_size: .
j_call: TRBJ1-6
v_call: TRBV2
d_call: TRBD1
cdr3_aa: CASSETRGRGPLHF
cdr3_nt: TGTGCCAGCAGTGAGACCAGGGGGCGGGGACCCCTCCACTTT

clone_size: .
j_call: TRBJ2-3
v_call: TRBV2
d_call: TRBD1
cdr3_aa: CASRGGQLDTQYF
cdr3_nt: TGTGCCAGCAGAGGGGGACAGCTCGATACGCAGTATTTT

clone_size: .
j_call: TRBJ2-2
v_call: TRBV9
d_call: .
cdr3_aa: CASSVGGRRNTGELFF
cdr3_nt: TGTGCCAGCAGCGTAGGGGGGCGGAGGAACACCGGGGAGCTGTTTTTT

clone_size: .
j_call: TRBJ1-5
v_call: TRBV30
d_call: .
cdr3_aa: CAWSSTAAQPQHF
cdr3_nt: TGTGCCTGGAGTTCGACAGCCGCCCAGCCCCAGCATTTT

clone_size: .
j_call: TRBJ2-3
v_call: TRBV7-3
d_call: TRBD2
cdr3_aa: CASSLTASGIRPDTQYF
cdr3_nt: TGTGCCAGCAGCTTAACGGCTAGCGGGATCCGGCCGGATACGCAGTATTTT

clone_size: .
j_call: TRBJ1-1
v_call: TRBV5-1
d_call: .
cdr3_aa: CASSLELSPRMNTEAFF
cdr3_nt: TGCGCCAGCAGCTTGGAGCTCAGCCCTAGGATGAACACTGAAGCTTTCTTT

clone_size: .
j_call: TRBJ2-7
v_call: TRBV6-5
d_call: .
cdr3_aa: CASSSRGSYEQYF
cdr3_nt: TGTGCCAGCAGTTCTCGGGGATCCTACGAGCAGTACTTC

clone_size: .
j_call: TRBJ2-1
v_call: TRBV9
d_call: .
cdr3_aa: CASSVAATDYNEQFF
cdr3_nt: TGTGCCAGCAGCGTAGCTGCGACAGACTACAATGAGCAGTTCTTC

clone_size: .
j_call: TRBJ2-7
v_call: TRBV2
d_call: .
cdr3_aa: CASSPDGNYEQYF
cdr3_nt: TGTGCCAGCAGTCCGGACGGGAACTACGAGCAGTACTTC

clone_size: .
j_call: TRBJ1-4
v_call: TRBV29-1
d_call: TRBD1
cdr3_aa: CSVEEGGAANEKLFF
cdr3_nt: TGCAGCGTTGAAGAAGGGGGCGCAGCTAATGAAAAACTGTTTTTT

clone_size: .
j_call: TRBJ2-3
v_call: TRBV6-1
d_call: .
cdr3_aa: CASIRVWTDTQYF
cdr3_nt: TGTGCCAGCATAAGGGTTTGGACAGATACGCAGTATTTT

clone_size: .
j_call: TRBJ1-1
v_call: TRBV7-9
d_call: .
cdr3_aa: CASSLVGGGWTEAFF
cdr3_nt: TGTGCCAGCAGCTTAGTAGGAGGGGGGTGGACTGAAGCTTTCTTT

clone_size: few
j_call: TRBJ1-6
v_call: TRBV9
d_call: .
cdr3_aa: CASSPTGDWPLHF
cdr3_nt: TGTGCCAGCAGCCCAACGGGGGATTGGCCCCTCCACTTT

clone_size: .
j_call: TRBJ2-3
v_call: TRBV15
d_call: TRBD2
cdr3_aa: CATSRDPQRGTDTQYF
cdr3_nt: TGTGCCACCAGCAGAGATCCCCAGCGGGGAACAGATACGCAGTATTTT

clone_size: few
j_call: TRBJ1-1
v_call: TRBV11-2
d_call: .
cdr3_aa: CASQSLRGNANTEAFF
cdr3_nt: TGTGCCAGCCAATCGTTGAGGGGGAACGCGAACACTGAAGCTTTCTTT

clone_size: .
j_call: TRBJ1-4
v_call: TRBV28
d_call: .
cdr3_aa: CASAGQPINEKLFF
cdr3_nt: TGTGCCAGCGCCGGACAGCCCATTAATGAAAAACTGTTTTTT

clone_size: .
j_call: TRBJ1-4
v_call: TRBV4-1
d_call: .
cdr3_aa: CASSQAIGGNEKLFF
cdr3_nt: TGCGCCAGCAGCCAGGCTATTGGAGGGAATGAAAAACTGTTTTTT

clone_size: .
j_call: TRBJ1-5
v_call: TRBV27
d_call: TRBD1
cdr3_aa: CASSLSSWDRGSQPQHF
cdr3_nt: TGTGCCAGCAGTTTATCTTCATGGGACAGAGGATCTCAGCCCCAGCATTTT

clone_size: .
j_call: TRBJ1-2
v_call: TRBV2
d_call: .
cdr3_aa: CASRMGAGGYTF
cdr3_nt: TGTGCCAGCAGGATGGGGGCGGGTGGCTACACCTTC

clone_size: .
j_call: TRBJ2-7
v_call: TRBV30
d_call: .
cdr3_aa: CAWSNRGGSYEQYF
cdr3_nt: TGTGCCTGGAGTAATAGGGGGGGCTCCTACGAGCAGTACTTC

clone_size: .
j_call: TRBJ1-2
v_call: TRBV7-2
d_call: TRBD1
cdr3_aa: CASSLALRQGGNYGYTF
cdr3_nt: TGTGCCAGCAGCTTAGCTCTCAGACAGGGGGGGAACTATGGCTACACCTTC

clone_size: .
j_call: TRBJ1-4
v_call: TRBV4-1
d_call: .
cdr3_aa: CASSPPALGNEKLFF
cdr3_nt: TGCGCCAGCAGCCCGCCGGCCCTGGGGAATGAAAAACTGTTTTTT

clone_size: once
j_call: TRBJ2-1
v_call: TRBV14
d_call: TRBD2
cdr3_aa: CASSPGLAGGQHNEQFF
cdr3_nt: TGTGCCAGCAGCCCGGGACTAGCGGGGGGGCAACACAATGAGCAGTTCTTC

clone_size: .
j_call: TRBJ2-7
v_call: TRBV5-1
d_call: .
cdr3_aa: CASSVPTTPGEQYF
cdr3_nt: TGCGCCAGCTCCGTTCCGACTACCCCGGGCGAGCAGTACTTC

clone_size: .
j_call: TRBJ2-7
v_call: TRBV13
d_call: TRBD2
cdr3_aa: CASSSRLAGAYEQYF
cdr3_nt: TGTGCCAGCAGCTCCCGACTAGCGGGCGCCTACGAGCAGTACTTC

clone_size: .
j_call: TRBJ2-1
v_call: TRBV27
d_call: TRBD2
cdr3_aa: CASRRTSGGYNEQFF
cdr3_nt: TGTGCCAGCAGAAGGACTAGCGGGGGTTACAATGAGCAGTTCTTC

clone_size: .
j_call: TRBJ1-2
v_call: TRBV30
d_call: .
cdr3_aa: CAWRVEVLRGGYTF
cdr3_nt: TGTGCCTGGAGGGTTGAGGTTCTCCGGGGGGGCTACACCTTC